Each of the 25 T cell receptor beta chains below was sequenced from the same sample in a study of T cells in Graves' hyperthyroidism and ophthalmopathy (dated by TCRdb to about 2019). The library was prepared using multiplex PCR. Sequencing used an Illumina HiSeq 2000. The TCR beta CDR3 regions were amplified from the RNA transcripts. A first-round RT-PCR of the TCR CDR3 used the HTBI primer set with the Qiagen OneStep RT-PCR kit. TCRdb ran its own pipeline on the public reads, namely fastp trimming at Q25 and MiXCR clone calling, and kept in-frame beta chains. Identical CDR3 protein sequences are pooled into one entry, listed with their most common genes and DNA. The table for this sample lists 550,000 to 700,000 distinct CDR3 sequences; 46% of them were counted only once. Together, the top ten hold roughly 19% of the sample. The sample consisted of peripheral blood or thyroid tissue (not recorded which). The receptors here all came from an adult woman with Graves' disease, either hyperthyroidism or ophthalmopathy (not recorded which).

This clonotype was observed many times. Compared with germline, one end of the junction differs, possibly owing to a read error. The CDR3 nucleotides read TGTGCCTGGGGCGATTACAGGGCGGTCTTT. Amino acids: CAWGDYRAVF. V gene TRBV30 combines with J gene TRBJ1-1; possible D gene TRBD1, 6 bases. CDR1 GTSNPN and CDR2 SVGIG come from the germline V gene (reference sequence). This CDR3 contains 10 residues.

This clonotype occurred many times. The chain employs TRBV2 and TRBJ2-5; 13 bases match TRBD2. Germline trimming cut 5 bases from V and 3 bases from J; bases unmatched to any gene: 9. CDR1 is SNHLY, CDR2 FYNNEI, per germline. The CDR3 runs to 17 residues. Here the CDR3 reads CASSSGTSGIVEETQYF. The DNA for the CDR3 is TGTGCCAGCAGTTCTGGGACTAGCGGGATCGTCGAAGAGACCCAGTACTTC.

The chain joins TRBV10-3 to TRBJ2-2; TRBD2 matches 10 bases. The ends lost 6 bases at V and 4 bases at J; junction bases unmatched: 2. The CDR3 sequence is 14 residues long. Germline V CDR1 and CDR2: ENHRY, SYGVKD. The CDR3 region is CAIRGTSATGELFF. CDR3 in DNA: TGTGCCATCAGGGGGACTAGCGCCACCGGGGAGCTGTTTTTT.

This clonotype was detected only a few times. In DNA form, the CDR3 reads TGTGCCATCCACCCTACGGGGGGGAGGGGCGGACAAGAGACCCAGTACTTC. Amino acid sequence: CAIHPTGGRGGQETQYF. The chain has TRBV10-3 and TRBJ2-5, with 8 bases that match TRBD2. The germline V gene has CDR1 ENHRY and CDR2 SYGVKD. This CDR3 comprises 17 residues. With V trimmed by 8 bases and J by 2 bases, 16 bases remained unmatched.

This clonotype was seen a few times. The chain combines TRBV2 with TRBJ1-2; D unresolved. From germline, CDR1 is SNHLY and CDR2 FYNNEI. Trimming shortened V by 4 bases and J by 0 bases, and 9 bases separated the two germline ends. There are 14 residues in the CDR3. The CDR3 spells CASSAGRTNYGYTF. CDR3 DNA sequence: TGTGCCAGCAGTGCGGGCAGGACTAACTATGGCTACACCTTC.

Details on this clonotype: Because it lacks the conserved phenylalanine or tryptophan at the end, this CDR3 is likely a read error. It is unclear where the CDR3 begins or ends on the DNA, so no DNA is shown, and the CDR3 is as TCRdb lists it. V is TRBV19 and J is TRBJ1-4; the table assigns TRBD1, which was not confirmed against the DNA. The CDR3 is 8 amino acids long, termini counted. Germline loops: CDR1 LNHDA, CDR2 SQIVND (reference sequence). CDR3 protein: CASSTLTG.

This clonotype appeared many times. The chain uses TRBV25-1 and TRBJ1-1; D ambiguous. This CDR3 region has 14 residues. The V end was cut by 3 bases, the J end by 1 base, with 9 bases between. Per the germline V gene, CDR1 is MGHDK and CDR2 is SYGVNS. The CDR3 nucleotides are TGTGCCAGCAGTGATTTTACACCGAACACTGAAGCTTTCTTT. Amino acid sequence: CASSDFTPNTEAFF.

CDR3 bases: TGTGCCAGCAGCCCAAGTATGGGCCAAGAGACCCAGTACTTC. Its protein is CASSPSMGQETQYF. This sequence joins TRBV7-8 and TRBJ2-5; unclear D gene. This CDR3 contains 14 residues. V was cut by 5 bases and J by 1 base, with 11 bases left in between. Per germline, CDR1 SGHVS and CDR2 FQNEAQ.

This clonotype was observed many times. This rearrangement joins TRBV7-8 to TRBJ2-5; 7 bases are a match to TRBD2. The CDR3 extends over 16 amino acids. CDR1 is SGHVS and CDR2 is FQNEAQ in the germline V gene. V lost 5 bases to trimming and J lost 7 bases; unmatched junction nucleotides: 16. CDR3 sequence (DNA): TGTGCCAGCAGCGTTTCACTAGCACCCACGGGGGGGACCCAGTACTTC. The encoded protein is CASSVSLAPTGGTQYF.

The V call is TRBV3-1, the J call TRBJ1-1; D gene unclear. The V gene's germline CDR1 is LGHDT and CDR2 YNNKEL (reference sequence). The germline V and J ends were trimmed by 1 base and 13 bases, with 16 bases remaining between them. The CDR3 runs to 13 residues. The CDR3 DNA sequence: TGTGCCAGCAGCCAAGGGGCCAGGCAGGTTGGTTTCTTT. This encodes CASSQGARQVGFF.

This clonotype was picked up a small number of times. The CDR3 ends on some other residue instead of the conserved phenylalanine or tryptophan, so this is likely a read error. The limits of the CDR3 on the DNA are not certain, so only TCRdb's listed CDR3 is given. The chain employs TRBV7-3 and TRBJ1-3. The CDR3 length equals 8 residues, ends included. Per the germline V gene, CDR1 is SGHTA and CDR2 is FQGTGA. The CDR3 sequence is CASSQDNT.

Comment on this clonotype: One end of the junction varies from germline; a read error may be responsible. The chain combines TRBV25-1 with TRBJ1-6; D is possibly TRBD1 (5 bases). The length of the CDR3 is 15 residues. CDR1 MGHDK and CDR2 SYGVNS come from the germline V gene. The CDR3 here is CACSGGEDLNSPLHF. The CDR3 DNA reads as TGTGCCTGCAGTGGGGGGGAGGACCTTAATTCACCCCTCCACTTT.

The J gene is TRBJ1-2, the V gene TRBV7-3, with D perhaps matching TRBD1 (5 bases). CDR3 length: 12 amino acids. Germline V gene data show CDR1 as SGHTA and CDR2 as FQGTGA. V was cut by 5 bases and J by 7 bases, with 11 bases left in between. CDR3 protein: CASSQDGAGYTF. The CDR3 nucleotides read TGTGCCAGCAGCCAAGATGGGGCTGGCTACACCTTC. Combining the CDR3 with reference TRBV7-3 and TRBJ1-2 gives the whole variable domain GAGVSQTPSNKVTEKGKYVELRCDPISGHTALYWYRQSLGQGPEFLIYFQGTGAADDSGLPNDRFFAVRPEGSVSTLKIQRTERGDSAVYLCASSQDGAGYTFGSGTRLTVV.

This sequence joins TRBV15 and TRBJ2-7; D remains unclear. The CDR3 has 16 amino acids. From germline, CDR1 is LNHNV and CDR2 YYDKDF (reference sequence). V lost 0 bases, J lost 2 bases, and 14 bases lay in between. The CDR3 sequence is CATSRDLKRQTYEQYF. The CDR3 DNA reads TGTGCCACCAGCAGAGACCTGAAGCGCCAGACCTACGAGCAGTACTTC.

This chain connects TRBV15 to TRBJ2-7; possibly TRBD1 for D (6 bases). The CDR3 covers 13 residues. The germline gives CDR1 LNHNV, CDR2 YYDKDF (reference sequence). Trimming pared 5 bases from V and 1 base from J, leaving 9 bases between. The CDR3 DNA sequence: TGTGCCACCAGCGCGGACAGTTCCTACGAGCAGTACTTC. Its protein is CATSADSSYEQYF.

This clonotype was detected only a few times. A single base separates this from a much larger clone, so it may be a read error. The chain joins TRBV10-3 to TRBJ1-2; D might be TRBD1 (5 bases). V lost 5 bases, J lost 4 bases, and 14 bases lay in between. This CDR3 has 14 amino acids. CDR1 and CDR2 from the germline V gene are ENHRY and SYGVKD. The CDR3 nucleotides are TGTGCCATCAGTACAGAACAGGCGGGCTATGGCTACACCTTC. Encoded protein: CAISTEQAGYGYTF.

This clonotype has at least ten counts. The rearrangement joins TRBV7-3 to TRBJ1-6; D is ambiguous. This CDR3 has 13 amino acids. Trimming removed 4 bases from V and 7 bases from J, with 8 bases in between. CDR1 and CDR2 (germline): SGHTA, FQGTGA. This chain's CDR3 is CASSSSPNSPLHF. As DNA, the CDR3 is TGTGCCAGCAGCTCCAGTCCCAATTCACCCCTCCACTTT.

This clonotype was detected ten times or more. The CDR3 loop reads CASSQVYGDTEAFF. CDR3 DNA: TGTGCCAGCAGCCAAGTCTACGGGGACACTGAAGCTTTCTTT. The rearrangement joins TRBV14 to TRBJ1-1, with D unclear. The CDR3 runs to 14 residues. CDR1 and CDR2 from the germline V gene are SGHDN and FVKESK. The V end was cut by 1 base, the J end by 3 bases, with 9 bases between.

This clonotype was seen a handful of times. The V and J genes are TRBV29-1 and TRBJ1-1; D might be TRBD1 (6 bases). The CDR3 contains 11 residues. Germline loops: CDR1 SQVTM, CDR2 ANQGSEA. Trimming took off 7 bases at V and 11 bases at J, with 17 bases between the two ends. The CDR3 coding sequence is TGCAGCGGGACCAACAGGACAGCCGCTTTCTTT. It encodes CSGTNRTAAFF.

This rearrangement joins TRBV7-2 to TRBJ1-1; 7 nucleotides agree with TRBD1. The CDR3 covers 12 residues. Germline CDR1 and CDR2: SGHTA and FQGNSA. After removal of 5 bases from V and 9 bases from J, the junction contained 6 bases not matched to a gene. CDR3 loop: CASSRQGGQAFF. CDR3 nucleotides: TGTGCCAGCAGCAGGCAGGGGGGACAAGCTTTCTTT.

This clonotype was seen a few times. V is TRBV18 and J is TRBJ2-5; D is ambiguous. CDR3 length equals 14 residues. Trimming pared 2 bases from V and 4 bases from J, leaving 11 bases between. CDR1 is KGHSH and CDR2 is LQKENI in the germline V gene. This CDR3 reads CASSPGSRGETQYF. Here the CDR3 DNA reads TGTGCCAGCTCACCAGGGTCTAGAGGAGAGACCCAGTACTTC.

The rearrangement links TRBV24-1 to TRBJ1-5; D is ambiguous. There are 13 residues in the CDR3. CDR1 KGHDR and CDR2 SFDVKD come from the germline V gene. V was pared by 8 bases and J by 4 bases, with 11 bases between. CDR3 DNA sequence: TGTGCCACCAAGTGTCGGGGAAATCAGCCCCAGCATTTT. This codes for CATKCRGNQPQHF.

On this clonotype itself: At one end the junction does not follow the germline gene, possibly because of a read error. CDR3 sequence (DNA): TGTGCCACCAGCAGAGAAAGGATAGGACAGGCCACTGAAGCTTTC. It specifies CATSRERIGQATEAF. The chain recombines TRBV15 with TRBJ2-6, with 7 bases identical to TRBD1. Germline V lookup: CDR1 LNHNV, CDR2 YYDKDF (reference sequence). This CDR3 has 15 residues.

The chain links TRBV29-1 to TRBJ2-5; D is tentatively TRBD1 or TRBD2 (5 bases each). Germline V gene data show CDR1 as SQVTM and CDR2 as ANQGSEA. The CDR3 runs to 11 residues. Trimming left V 0 bases short and J 7 bases short, with 6 bases between. The CDR3 sequence: CSVEDGGTQYF. CDR3 DNA: TGCAGCGTTGAAGATGGGGGGACCCAGTACTTC.

This clonotype was seen repeatedly, ten times or more. This chain joins TRBV7-9 and TRBJ2-2; 8 bases map to TRBD1. Germline assignment: CDR1 SEHNR and CDR2 FQNEAQ (reference sequence). This CDR3 spans 16 amino acids. V trimming: 7 bases; J trimming: 4 bases; junction bases outside the gene matches: 11. The CDR3 spells CASIPFGTGSTGELFF. The CDR3 region has the DNA TGTGCCAGCATCCCTTTTGGGACAGGTTCCACCGGGGAGCTGTTTTTT.